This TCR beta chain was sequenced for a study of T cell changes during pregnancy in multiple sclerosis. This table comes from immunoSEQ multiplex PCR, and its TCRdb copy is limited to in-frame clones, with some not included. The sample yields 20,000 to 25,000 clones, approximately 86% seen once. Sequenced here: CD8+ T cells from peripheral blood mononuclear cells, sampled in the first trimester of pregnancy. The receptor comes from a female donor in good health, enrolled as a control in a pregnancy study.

The DNA for the CDR3 is TGCAGCGTCGGACAGGGGGACTACGAGCAGTACTTC. It encodes CSVGQGDYEQYF. The gene calls are TRBV29-1 and TRBJ2-7; TRBD1 agrees at 10 bases. Per the germline V gene, CDR1 is SQVTM and CDR2 is ANQGSEA. Trimming took 6 bases from V and 3 from J; bases not matched to a gene: 2. The CDR3 is 12 residues long.